Listed here are 10 T cell receptor delta chains from one sample, sequenced in a study of gamma-delta T cells after stem cell transplantation (dated by TCRdb to the mid-2010s). Receptor libraries were prepared by RT-PCR. Sequencing used an Illumina MiSeq. For TCRdb, the public reads were processed anew by CATT, and duplicate DNA sequences were folded into one row. Present in this sample are roughly 3,100 delta-chain clones, 20% to 25% of which were seen just once. The biggest ten clones account for roughly a quarter of the sample. The sample was gamma-delta T cells. Receptors were obtained from a human donor. It is not recorded whose cells these are; they may come from a transplant donor.

This clone has only a few counts. TCRdb's entry gives the protein of a much larger clone, which mismatches this DNA's translation at residue 18, likely from a read error; the protein reported here is translated from the DNA. The chain recombines TRDV1 with TRDJ1, with 9 nucleotides matching TRDD3. The CDR3 consists of 24 residues. Germline loops: CDR1 TSWWSYY, CDR2 QGS. Trimming took 3 bases from V and 1 from J; bases not matched to a gene: 30. The CDR3 sequence: CALGDFPTNIPILGEIRCTDKLIF. The CDR3 DNA is TGTGCTCTTGGGGACTTTCCTACGAACATACCTATACTGGGGGAGATCAGGTGCACCGATAAACTCATCTTT.

About this clone itself: TCRdb's protein for this DNA is that of a much larger clone and differs from the translation at residue 12, likely a read error; the protein shown is the DNA translation. The V gene is TRDV2, the J gene TRDJ1; 7 positions match TRDD3. V lost 3 bases to trimming and J lost 6 bases; unmatched junction nucleotides: 15. Looked up from germline, CDR1 is GEAIGNYY and CDR2 is EKD. The CDR3 has 16 amino acids. The CDR3 here is CACDPLGPRGTYKLIF. Here the CDR3 DNA reads TGTGCCTGTGACCCACTGGGGCCTCGGGGAACCTATAAACTCATCTTT.

In its sample, this clone ranks as medium-sized. J is TRDJ1 and V is TRDV3; TRDD3 agrees at 9 bases. The CDR3 is 18 amino acids. With V trimmed by 1 base and J by 4 bases, 19 bases remained unmatched. In germline, CDR1 is TVYSNPD, CDR2 GDNSRS (reference sequence). CDR3 DNA sequence: TGTGCCTTTAATTTGATCCCAGGCGTACTGGGGGAGCTCGATAAACTCATCTTT. Its protein product is CAFNLIPGVLGELDKLIF.

There are a few counts of this clone. A read error is the likely source, as a far larger clone sits one nucleotide away. This chain links TRDV2 with TRDJ1, with 10 bases aligning to TRDD3. The CDR3 runs 16 residues. CDR1 is GEAIGNYY and CDR2 is EKD in the germline V gene. The CDR3 DNA follows: TGTGCCCGTGACAACATGGGGGATACCATCACCGATAAACTCATCTTT. Amino acid sequence: CARDNMGDTITDKLIF.

This clone was detected many times. The rearrangement joins TRDV2 to TRDJ1; TRDD3 might be the D (6 bases). In germline, CDR1 is GEAIGNYY, CDR2 EKD. Trimming stripped 1 base from V and 0 bases from J, with 17 bases between. The CDR3 loop spans 17 amino acids. The CDR3 DNA reads as TGTGCCTGTGACACTCTCGGAGGACTGGGAAACACCGATAAACTCATCTTT. It is translated as CACDTLGGLGNTDKLIF.

The table lists this clone with a few counts. One base separates it from a far larger clone, so it is likely a read error. The V gene is TRDV2, the J gene TRDJ1; D is possibly TRDD3 (6 bases). This CDR3 region has 16 residues. Germline values: CDR1 GEAIGNYY, CDR2 EKD. Deletions cut 2 bases from V and 1 base from J, with 16 bases between. CDR3 amino acids: CACDNMGGTITDKLIF. The CDR3 nucleotides are TGTGCCTGTGACAACATGGGGGGTACCATCACCGATAAACTCATCTTT.

The chain couples TRDV1 to TRDJ1, with TRDD3 identical over 11 bases. Germline loops: CDR1 TSWWSYY, CDR2 QGS. The CDR3 runs 23 residues. Unmatched junction bases numbered 27, after V lost 6 bases and J lost 0 bases. The CDR3 sequence: CALGTPSPLLVGDTLPYTDKLIF. The CDR3 DNA is TGTGCTCTTGGTACCCCTTCCCCCCTTCTAGTGGGGGATACGCTCCCGTACACCGATAAACTCATCTTT.

This clone is termed medium-sized. The sample holds other DNA sequences that translate to the same CDR3. V and J are TRDV1 and TRDJ2; TRDD2 is a possible D gene (6 bases). Germline-derived CDR1 and CDR2 are TSWWSYY and QGS. The CDR3 has 23 residues. Trimming shortened V by 0 bases and J by 7 bases, and 36 bases separated the two germline ends. The CDR3: CALGELVPSSNTLLPFGIAQLFF. The CDR3 DNA reads TGTGCTCTTGGGGAACTAGTTCCTTCCAGTAACACTCTGCTTCCCTTCGGTATAGCACAACTCTTCTTT.

Regarding this clone: Since a far larger clone is one base different, this is likely a read error. Within the sample, other DNA sequences also encode this same CDR3. V and J are TRDV2 and TRDJ1; no firm D call. Germline values: CDR1 GEAIGNYY, CDR2 EKD. CDR3 length equals 14 residues. The DNA for the CDR3 is TGTGCCTGTGACACCCTGGAGAACACCGATAAACTCATTTTT. Protein sequence: CACDTLENTDKLIF.

Points on this clone: The protein that TCRdb holds for this DNA derives from a much larger clone and differs from the translated DNA at residue 4, which likely indicates a read error; the protein shown here is translated from the DNA. This chain joins TRDV2 and TRDJ1; 8 bases line up with TRDD3. With V trimmed by 5 bases and J by 8 bases, 12 bases remained unmatched. The germline CDR1 and CDR2 sequences are GEAIGNYY and EKD. CDR3 size: 14 residues. CDR3 loop: CACAALTGGLKLIF. CDR3 DNA sequence: TGTGCCTGTGCCGCTCTAACTGGGGGTCTAAAACTCATCTTT.